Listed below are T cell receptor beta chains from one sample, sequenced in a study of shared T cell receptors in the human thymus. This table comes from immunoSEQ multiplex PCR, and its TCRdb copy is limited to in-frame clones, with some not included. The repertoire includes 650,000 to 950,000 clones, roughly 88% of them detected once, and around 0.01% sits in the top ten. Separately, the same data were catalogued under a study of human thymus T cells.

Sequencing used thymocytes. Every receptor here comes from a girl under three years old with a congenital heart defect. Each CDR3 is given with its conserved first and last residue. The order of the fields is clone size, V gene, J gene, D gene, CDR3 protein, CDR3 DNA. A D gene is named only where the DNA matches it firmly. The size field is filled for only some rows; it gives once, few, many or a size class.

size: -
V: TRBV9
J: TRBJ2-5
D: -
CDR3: CASSALPTGGETQYF
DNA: TGTGCCAGCAGCGCCCTCCCGACCGGGGGAGAGACCCAGTACTTC

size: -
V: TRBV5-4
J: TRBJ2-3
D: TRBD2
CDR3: CASSLGGLGGDTQYF
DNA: TGTGCCAGCAGCTTGGGAGGACTAGGAGGAGATACGCAGTATTTT

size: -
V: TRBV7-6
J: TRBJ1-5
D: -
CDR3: CASSLAGGNQPQHF
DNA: TGTGCCAGCAGCTTAGCAGGGGGCAATCAGCCCCAGCATTTT

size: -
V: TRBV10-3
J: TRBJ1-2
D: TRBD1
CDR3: CAIRPKQGTYYGYTF
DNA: TGTGCCATCAGGCCAAAACAGGGGACCTACTATGGCTACACCTTC

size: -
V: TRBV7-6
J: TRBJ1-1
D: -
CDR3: CASSPLNTEAFF
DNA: TGTGCCAGCAGCCCTCTGAACACTGAAGCTTTCTTT

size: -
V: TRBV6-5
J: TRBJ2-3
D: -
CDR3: CASSYRGNTDTQYF
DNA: TGTGCCAGCAGTTACCGGGGGAACACAGATACGCAGTATTTT

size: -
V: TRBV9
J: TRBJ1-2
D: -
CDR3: CASSRPSHSPTNYGYTF
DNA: TGTGCCAGCAGCAGACCCTCCCACAGCCCGACGAACTATGGCTACACCTTC

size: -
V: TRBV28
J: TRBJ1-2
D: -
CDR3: CASSQGGLVGYTF
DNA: TGTGCCAGCAGTCAAGGAGGGCTGGTTGGCTACACCTTC

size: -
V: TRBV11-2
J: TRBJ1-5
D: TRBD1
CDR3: CASSSDRASNQPQHF
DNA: TGTGCCAGCAGCTCGGACAGGGCTTCCAATCAGCCCCAGCATTTT

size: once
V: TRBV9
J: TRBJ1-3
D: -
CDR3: CASSSGGSGNTIYF
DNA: TGTGCCAGCAGCTCGGGGGGATCTGGAAACACCATATATTTT

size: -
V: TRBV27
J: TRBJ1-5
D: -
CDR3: CASRFKGAGNQPQHF
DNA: TGTGCCAGCCGCTTTAAAGGGGCTGGCAATCAGCCCCAGCATTTT

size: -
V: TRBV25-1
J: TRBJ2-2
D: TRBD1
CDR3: CASSGPGQGPPNTGELFF
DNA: TGTGCCAGCAGCGGCCCGGGACAGGGTCCCCCGAACACCGGGGAGCTGTTTTTT

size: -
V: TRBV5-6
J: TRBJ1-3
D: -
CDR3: CASSLYGISGNTIYF
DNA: TGTGCCAGCAGCTTGTATGGCATTTCTGGAAACACCATATATTTT

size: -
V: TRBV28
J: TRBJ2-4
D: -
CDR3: CASNQAQGRSKNIQYF
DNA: TGTGCCAGCAACCAAGCCCAGGGGCGATCCAAAAACATTCAGTACTTC

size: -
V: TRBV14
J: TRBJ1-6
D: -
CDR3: CASSQANREEDDYNSPLHF
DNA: TGTGCCAGCAGCCAAGCTAATCGGGAGGAAGACGACTATAATTCCCCCCTCCACTTT

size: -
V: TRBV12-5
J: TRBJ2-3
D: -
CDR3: CASGLGQLGTDTQYF
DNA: TGTGCTAGTGGTTTGGGACAGCTCGGCACAGATACGCAGTATTTT

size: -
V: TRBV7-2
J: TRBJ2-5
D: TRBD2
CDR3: CASSTYRGGGGQETQYF
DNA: TGTGCCAGCAGCACCTACCGGGGGGGTGGAGGCCAAGAGACCCAGTACTTC

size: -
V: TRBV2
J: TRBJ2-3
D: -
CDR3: CASSDPGTYTDTQYF
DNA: TGTGCCAGCAGTGACCCGGGAACCTACACAGATACGCAGTATTTT

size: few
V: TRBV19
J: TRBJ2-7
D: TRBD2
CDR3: CASSPAGGGQYEQYF
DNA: TGTGCCAGTAGCCCCGCGGGAGGGGGGCAATACGAGCAGTACTTC

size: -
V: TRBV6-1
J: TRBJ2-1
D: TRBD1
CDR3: CASSRQGTLEEQFF
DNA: TGTGCCAGCAGCCGACAGGGGACGCTCGAGGAGCAGTTCTTC

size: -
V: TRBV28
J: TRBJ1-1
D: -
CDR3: CASSPFHRLVVPVAFF
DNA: TGTGCCAGCAGCCCGTTCCATCGGTTGGTAGTGCCTGTAGCTTTCTTT

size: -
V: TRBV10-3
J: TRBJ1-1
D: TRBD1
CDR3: CAISEGSSRQGVLETEAFF
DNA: TGTGCCATCAGTGAGGGTTCGTCGAGACAGGGGGTGTTGGAAACTGAAGCTTTCTTT

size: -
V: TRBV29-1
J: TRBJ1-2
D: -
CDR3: CSVPSRGIYRGYTF
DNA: TGCAGCGTACCTTCTAGGGGGATATATCGTGGCTACACCTTC

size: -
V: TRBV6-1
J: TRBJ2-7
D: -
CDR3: CASSDWAAHSYEQYF
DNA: TGTGCCAGCAGTGATTGGGCAGCCCACTCCTACGAGCAGTACTTC

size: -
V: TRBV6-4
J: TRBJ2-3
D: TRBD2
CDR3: CASRPIAGRVSDTQYF
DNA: TGTGCCAGCCGACCTATAGCGGGAAGAGTTTCAGATACGCAGTATTTT

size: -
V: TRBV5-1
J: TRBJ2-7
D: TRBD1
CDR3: CASSLPSGQDPTYEQYF
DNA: TGCGCCAGCAGCTTGCCTTCCGGACAGGACCCAACCTACGAGCAGTACTTC

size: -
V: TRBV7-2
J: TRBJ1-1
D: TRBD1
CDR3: CASSLRGDRVEAFF
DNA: TGTGCCAGCAGCTTACGAGGGGACAGGGTCGAAGCTTTCTTT

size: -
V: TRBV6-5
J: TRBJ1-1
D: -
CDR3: CASSYPGDTEAFF
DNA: TGTGCCAGCAGTTACCCAGGGGACACTGAAGCTTTCTTT

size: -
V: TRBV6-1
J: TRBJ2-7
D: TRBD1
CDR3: CASSVDRGASEQYF
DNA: TGTGCCAGCAGTGTAGACAGGGGCGCGAGCGAGCAGTACTTC

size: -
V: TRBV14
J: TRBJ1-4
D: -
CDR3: CASSQGVAFATNEKLFF
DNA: TGTGCCAGCAGCCAAGGGGTAGCTTTCGCTACTAATGAAAAACTGTTTTTT

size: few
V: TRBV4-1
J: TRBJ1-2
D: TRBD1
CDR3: CASSQPGQGVRGYGYTF
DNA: TGCGCCAGCAGCCAACCGGGACAGGGTGTTCGGGGGTATGGCTACACCTTC

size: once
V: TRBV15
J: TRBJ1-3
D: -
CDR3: CATSADGNTIYF
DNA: TGTGCCACCAGCGCAGATGGAAACACCATATATTTT

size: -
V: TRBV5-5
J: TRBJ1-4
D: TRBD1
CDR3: CASSLRTGGTEKLFF
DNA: TGTGCCAGCAGCTTAAGGACAGGGGGCACTGAAAAACTGTTTTTT

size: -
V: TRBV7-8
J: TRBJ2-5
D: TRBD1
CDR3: CASSLGPGQGKETQYF
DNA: TGTGCCAGCAGTCTAGGCCCGGGACAGGGAAAAGAGACCCAGTACTTC

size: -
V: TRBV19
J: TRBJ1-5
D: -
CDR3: CASSIVWEESNQPQHF
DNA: TGTGCCAGTAGTATAGTGTGGGAGGAAAGCAATCAGCCCCAGCATTTT

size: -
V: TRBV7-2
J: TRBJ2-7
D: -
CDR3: CASSLVWPVAQVVNEQYF
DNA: TGTGCCAGCAGCTTAGTCTGGCCAGTGGCCCAGGTAGTGAACGAGCAGTACTTC

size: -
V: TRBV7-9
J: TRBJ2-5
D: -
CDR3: CASSLARLESKETQYF
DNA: TGTGCCAGCAGCTTAGCGCGGTTGGAGTCGAAAGAGACCCAGTACTTC

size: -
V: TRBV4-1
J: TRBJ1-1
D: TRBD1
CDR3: CASSHRSDRGRGTEAFF
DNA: TGCGCCAGCAGCCACCGATCAGACAGGGGGCGAGGTACTGAAGCTTTCTTT

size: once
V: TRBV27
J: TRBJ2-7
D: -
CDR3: CASSSTGLTYEQYF
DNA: TGTGCCAGCAGTTCCACGGGACTGACCTACGAGCAGTACTTC